Below, 27 T cell receptor beta chains from the same sample are listed, as sequenced in a study of OX40 agonist ivuxolimab in advanced cancers. Only in-frame clones appear in the TCRdb table, and some are missing; sequencing was by immunoSEQ multiplex PCR. The sample yields approximately 69,000 clones, almost 85% seen once. The sample here was CD4+ or CD8+ T cells sorted from blood, taken in a trial of the OX40 agonist ivuxolimab. The source is an adult with an advanced solid tumor such as melanoma, head and neck, liver or kidney cancer.

The chain links TRBV4-3 to TRBJ1-2; D is perhaps TRBD1 (5 bases). V was trimmed by 0 bases and J by 4 bases, leaving 18 bases between them. The CDR3 consists of 17 residues. CDR1 is LGHNA, CDR2 YSLEER, per germline. CDR3 DNA sequence: TGCGCCAGCAGCCAAGATTTTATTTCAGGGCTCGGCTATGGCTACACCTTC. Amino acid sequence: CASSQDFISGLGYGYTF.

This sequence joins TRBV9 and TRBJ2-5, with 12 bases fitting TRBD2. The CDR3 consists of 15 residues. Germline V gene data show CDR1 as SGDLS and CDR2 as YYNGEE. Trimming took 4 bases from V and 5 from J; bases not matched to a gene: 6. The CDR3 loop is CASSMRLAGEETQYF. CDR3 nucleotides: TGTGCCAGCAGCATGCGACTAGCGGGAGAGGAGACCCAGTACTTC.

This clone turned up a few times. The chain has TRBV7-9 and TRBJ1-1; D might be TRBD1 (6 bases). Germline V gene lookup returns CDR1 SEHNR and CDR2 FQNEAQ (reference sequence). The CDR3 length is 14 residues. V was pared by 3 bases and J by 4 bases, with 12 bases between. The CDR3 DNA is TGTGCCAGCAGCTTGGCTACAGGGAGCACTGAAGCTTTCTTT. Its translation is CASSLATGSTEAFF. Based on the CDR3 plus reference TRBV7-9 and TRBJ1-1, the full variable domain is DTGVSQNPRHKITKRGQNVTFRCDPISEHNRLYWYRQTLGQGPEFLTYFQNEAQLEKSRLLSDRFSAERPKGSFSTLEIQRTEQGDSAMYLCASSLATGSTEAFFGQGTRLTVV.

The chain links TRBV5-6 to TRBJ2-2; D not resolved. Per germline, CDR1 SGHDT and CDR2 YYEEEE. CDR3 length: 14 amino acids. V lost 1 base and J lost 1, with 5 bases in between. The CDR3 loop is CASSLLWNTGELFF. The DNA for the CDR3 is TGTGCCAGCAGCTTGCTTTGGAACACCGGGGAGCTGTTTTTT.

This chain joins TRBV5-4 and TRBJ2-1, with TRBD1 matching over 9 bases. This CDR3 spans 16 amino acids. The ends lost 6 bases at V and 0 bases at J; junction bases unmatched: 7. CDR1 SGHNT and CDR2 YYREEE come from the germline V gene (reference sequence). The CDR3 DNA sequence: TGTGCCAGCACCGTAGGGACAGGGAGCTCCTACAATGAGCAGTTCTTC. This gives the protein CASTVGTGSSYNEQFF.

The chain employs TRBV18 and TRBJ1-2, with 7 bases matching TRBD1. The V and J ends lost 10 bases and 7 bases, in that order; junction bases with no gene match: 6. The CDR3 runs 11 residues. CDR1 and CDR2 (germline): KGHSH, LQKENI. The CDR3 region is CATPEGAGYTF. CDR3 bases: TGTGCCACTCCTGAGGGGGCTGGCTACACCTTC.

DNA for the CDR3: TGCAGCGTGCGACAGGCGCCCGAGACCCAGTACTTC. Translating gives CSVRQAPETQYF. V gene TRBV29-1 combines with J gene TRBJ2-5; a possible D gene is TRBD1 (6 bases). Germline V lookup: CDR1 SQVTM, CDR2 ANQGSEA. This CDR3 spans 12 amino acids. Trimming left V 6 bases short and J 5 bases short, with 13 bases between.

This chain links TRBV9 with TRBJ2-3, with 9 nucleotides matching TRBD2. Trimming removed 0 bases from V and 0 bases from J; junction bases left unmatched: 5. Germline CDR1 reads SGDLS; CDR2 reads YYNGEE. The CDR3 contains 17 residues. The CDR3 sequence: CASSVGAGGPSTDTQYF. The CDR3 coding sequence is TGTGCCAGCAGCGTAGGTGCGGGGGGGCCTAGCACAGATACGCAGTATTTT.

The chain is built from TRBV15 and TRBJ2-1; D unresolved. CDR3 length: 12 residues. From germline, CDR1 is LNHNV and CDR2 YYDKDF (reference sequence). V shed 0 bases and J shed 8 bases, with 5 bases lying between them. Written as DNA, the CDR3 is TGTGCCACCAGCAGAGATAGGGATGAGCAGTTCTTC. Protein product: CATSRDRDEQFF. The full variable domain, completed using reference TRBV15 and TRBJ2-1, is DAMVIQNPRYQVTQFGKPVTLSCSQTLNHNVMYWYQQKSSQAPKLLFHYYDKDFNNEADTPDNFQSRRPNTSFCFLDIRSPGLGDTAMYLCATSRDRDEQFFGPGTRLTVL.

The rearrangement uses TRBV18 and TRBJ2-7; 11 nucleotides align to TRBD2. From germline, CDR1 is KGHSH and CDR2 LQKENI. The CDR3 runs to 18 residues. V lost 3 bases, J lost 3 bases, and 13 bases stayed unmatched. CDR3 protein: CASSPPGVAGGGRYEQYF. CDR3 sequence (DNA): TGTGCCAGCTCACCCCCTGGGGTAGCGGGAGGGGGCCGCTACGAGCAGTACTTC.

V is TRBV5-1 and J is TRBJ1-5; TRBD1 aligns across 9 bases. Trimming at V came to 0 bases and at J to 13 bases, leaving 8 bases not matched to a gene. The CDR3 spans 14 residues. The germline CDR1 and CDR2 sequences are SGHRS and YFSETQ. CDR3 amino acids: CASSLGTGTGLQHF. DNA of the CDR3: TGCGCCAGCAGCTTGGGAACGGGGACAGGGCTGCAGCATTTT.

The chain has TRBV7-8 and TRBJ2-7; TRBD2 matches at 8 bases. The germline V gene has CDR1 SGHVS and CDR2 FQNEAQ. V trimming: 5 bases; J trimming: 3 bases; junction bases outside the gene matches: 9. This CDR3 region has 15 residues. This CDR3 is CASSLRGAGGYEQYF. CDR3 bases: TGTGCCAGCAGCCTCAGAGGGGCGGGGGGCTACGAGCAGTACTTC.

The genes are TRBV7-9 and TRBJ2-7; 8 nucleotides line up with TRBD1. The CDR3 covers 15 residues. Germline CDR1 and CDR2: SEHNR and FQNEAQ (reference sequence). J lost 3 bases, V lost 5 bases, and 9 bases had no gene match. DNA of the CDR3: TGTGCCAGCAGCCCCGCCCGACAGGGGAACTACGAGCAGTACTTC. It yields the protein CASSPARQGNYEQYF.

V gene TRBV9 combines with J gene TRBJ2-7; D may be TRBD2 (7 bases). Looked up from germline, CDR1 is SGDLS and CDR2 is YYNGEE. Trimming stripped 1 base from V and 1 base from J, with 15 bases between. The CDR3 covers 16 residues. The CDR3 protein is CASSVSAGAISYEQYF. CDR3 in DNA: TGTGCCAGCAGCGTAAGTGCGGGGGCTATATCCTACGAGCAGTACTTC. Based on the CDR3 plus reference TRBV9 and TRBJ2-7, the full variable domain is DSGVTQTPKHLITATGQRVTLRCSPRSGDLSVYWYQQSLDQGLQFLIQYYNGEERAKGNILERFSAQQFPDLHSELNLSSLELGDSALYFCASSVSAGAISYEQYFGPGTRLTVT.

V usage is TRBV2 and J usage is TRBJ2-3; 7 bases are shared with TRBD2. CDR1 and CDR2 (germline): SNHLY, FYNNEI. Losses at the gene ends were 6 bases for V and 6 bases for J; bases not matched to a gene: 12. This CDR3 has 15 amino acids. CDR3 amino acids: CASRGRSLGGDTQYF. CDR3 nucleotides: TGTGCCAGCAGGGGACGGTCGCTGGGGGGGGATACGCAGTATTTT. The full variable domain, completed using reference TRBV2 and TRBJ2-3, is EPEVTQTPSHQVTQMGQEVILRCVPISNHLYFYWYRQILGQKVEFLVSFYNNEISEKSEIFDDQFSVERPDGSNFTLKIRSTKLEDSAMYFCASRGRSLGGDTQYFGPGTRLTVL.

This chain joins TRBV5-1 and TRBJ2-5; D unresolved. The CDR3 has 14 residues. Trimming stripped 3 bases from V and 11 bases from J, with 20 bases between. The germline V gene encodes CDR1 SGHRS and CDR2 YFSETQ. The CDR3 loop is CASSSLEVGQEQYF. The CDR3 DNA follows: TGCGCCAGCAGCTCCCTCGAGGTAGGGCAGGAGCAGTACTTC.

This sequence joins TRBV5-1 and TRBJ1-1; TRBD1 might be the D (6 bases). V lost 3 bases and J lost 1, with 10 bases in between. The CDR3 spans 14 residues. Germline V CDR1 and CDR2: SGHRS, YFSETQ. CDR3 sequence: CASSSGQQNTEAFF. The CDR3 DNA reads TGCGCCAGCAGCTCGGGACAACAGAACACTGAAGCTTTCTTT. The full variable domain, its missing parts supplied by reference TRBV5-1 and TRBJ1-1, is KAGVTQTPRYLIKTRGQQVTLSCSPISGHRSVSWYQQTPGQGLQFLFEYFSETQRNKGNFPGRFSGRQFSNSRSEMNVSTLELGDSALYLCASSSGQQNTEAFFGQGTRLTVV.

This clone turned up a few times. The chain carries TRBV4-1 and TRBJ2-5; 10 bases are shared with TRBD2. Looked up from germline, CDR1 is MGHRA and CDR2 is YSYEKL. This CDR3 comprises 18 residues. Trimming at V came to 0 bases and at J to 5 bases, leaving 12 bases not matched to a gene. The CDR3 sequence is CASSQDDGLAVQGETQYF. The CDR3 DNA reads as TGCGCCAGCAGCCAAGATGATGGACTAGCGGTGCAGGGGGAGACCCAGTACTTC.

This chain joins TRBV6-6 and TRBJ2-2, with 13 bases matching TRBD2. Germline-derived CDR1 and CDR2 are MNHNY and SVGAGI (reference sequence). V shed 5 bases, J shed 4 bases, and the junction held 1 base outside the gene matches. The CDR3 is made up of 15 amino acids. As DNA, the CDR3 is TGTGCCAGCAGTCGGACTAGCGGGAGCACCGGGGAGCTGTTTTTT. This codes for CASSRTSGSTGELFF.

This chain uses TRBV4-1 with TRBJ1-4; TRBD1 is a possible D gene (5 bases). Trimming removed 0 bases from V and 5 bases from J, with 13 bases in between. Germline-derived CDR1 and CDR2 are MGHRA and YSYEKL. The CDR3 extends over 16 amino acids. The CDR3 protein is CASSQDGARINEKLFF. Here the CDR3 DNA reads TGCGCCAGCAGCCAAGATGGGGCTAGGATCAATGAAAAACTGTTTTTT.

CDR3 protein: CASSQGVFADRAHSTDTQYF. The CDR3 bases are TGTGCCAGCAGCCAGGGGGTATTCGCGGACAGGGCCCATAGCACAGATACGCAGTATTTT. The gene calls are TRBV4-2 and TRBJ2-3, with TRBD1 identical over 8 bases. The V gene's germline CDR1 is LGHNA and CDR2 YNFKEQ. V shed 3 bases, J shed 0 bases, and the junction held 17 bases outside the gene matches. The CDR3 is 20 amino acids.

This clone showed up just a few times. The chain has TRBV9 and TRBJ1-1; possibly TRBD1 for D (5 bases). The CDR3 has 14 amino acids. Germline V gene lookup returns CDR1 SGDLS and CDR2 YYNGEE. V was cut by 4 bases and J by 11 bases, with 21 bases left in between. The CDR3 nucleotides are TGTGCCAGCAGCCGGGACGGCACCCAGGGAACGGCTTTCTTT. Translating gives CASSRDGTQGTAFF.

The genes are TRBV9 and TRBJ1-2; no reliable D call. The length of the CDR3 is 14 residues. The germline V gene has CDR1 SGDLS and CDR2 YYNGEE. Trimming took off 3 bases at V and 5 bases at J, with 14 bases between the two ends. The CDR3 protein is CASSAFQGPYGYTF. In nucleotides, the CDR3 is TGTGCCAGCAGCGCCTTTCAAGGACCTTATGGCTACACCTTC.

The chain has TRBV4-2 and TRBJ2-3, with 13 bases matching TRBD2. The V gene end was trimmed by 4 bases and the J gene end by 3 bases; junction bases not matched to a gene: 13. CDR1 LGHNA and CDR2 YNFKEQ come from the germline V gene. This CDR3 comprises 19 residues. CDR3 sequence: CASSLRSTSGRERTDTQYF. In DNA form, the CDR3 reads TGTGCCAGCAGCCTCAGAAGTACTAGCGGGAGGGAACGAACAGATACGCAGTATTTT.

The V call is TRBV9, the J call TRBJ2-3; no definite D call. Germline values: CDR1 SGDLS, CDR2 YYNGEE. This CDR3 contains 12 residues. V was clipped by 3 bases and J by 6 bases, with 8 bases between them. CDR3 region: CASSDRADTQYF. The CDR3, as DNA: TGTGCCAGCAGCGATCGAGCGGATACGCAGTATTTT.

V is TRBV6-5 and J is TRBJ2-3; D is unclear. The V and J ends lost 4 bases and 2 bases respectively, with 10 bases between them. There are 14 residues in the CDR3. Germline V gene sequence: CDR1 MNHEY, CDR2 SVGAGI. The CDR3 DNA reads TGTGCCAGCAGTTCTCTGGGATCCACAGATACGCAGTATTTT. Its protein is CASSSLGSTDTQYF.

The chain links TRBV4-3 to TRBJ2-6; 8 nucleotides line up with TRBD2. Losses at the gene ends were 0 bases for V and 2 bases for J; bases not matched to a gene: 6. The CDR3 contains 18 residues. Germline CDR1 LGHNA, CDR2 YSLEER. This chain's CDR3 is CASSQDGTSKTGANVLTF. In DNA, the CDR3 is TGCGCCAGCAGCCAAGATGGGACTAGTAAAACTGGGGCCAACGTCCTGACTTTC.